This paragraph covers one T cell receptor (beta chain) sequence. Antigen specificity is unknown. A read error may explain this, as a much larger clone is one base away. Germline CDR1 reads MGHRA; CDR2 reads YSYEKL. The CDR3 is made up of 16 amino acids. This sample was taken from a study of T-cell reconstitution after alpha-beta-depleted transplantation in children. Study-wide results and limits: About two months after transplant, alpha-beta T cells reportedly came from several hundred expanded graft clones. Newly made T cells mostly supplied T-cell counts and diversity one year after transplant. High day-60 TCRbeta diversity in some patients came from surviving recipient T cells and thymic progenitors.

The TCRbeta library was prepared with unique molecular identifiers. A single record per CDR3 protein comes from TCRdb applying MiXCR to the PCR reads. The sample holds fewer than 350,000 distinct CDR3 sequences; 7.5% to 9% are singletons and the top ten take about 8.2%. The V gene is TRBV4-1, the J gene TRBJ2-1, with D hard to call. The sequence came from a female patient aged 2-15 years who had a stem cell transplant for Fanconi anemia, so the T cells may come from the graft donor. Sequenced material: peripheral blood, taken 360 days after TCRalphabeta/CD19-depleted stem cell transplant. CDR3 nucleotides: TGCGCCAGCAGCCAAGATCGCGGCAGCTCCTACAATGAGGAGTTCTTC. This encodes CASSQDRGSSYNEEFF.